What follows is one TCR beta chain and its context. This clonotype occurred a few times. What this receptor recognizes is not known. No base qualities exist here, and no much larger clone lies one base off it. The germline V gene sets CDR1 to MDHEN and CDR2 to SYDVKM. Unmatched junction bases come to 11, with V trimmed by 5 bases and J by 7 bases. The CDR3 contains 15 residues, cysteine and phenylalanine counted. Here the CDR3 DNA is all that survives: 45 bases in frame from base 1. The data were obtained in a study of chronic HIV infection and antiretroviral therapy (dated by TCRdb to the mid-2010s). The method behind the library was 5' RACE. The instrument was an Illumina MiSeq. TCRdb reanalyzed the raw reads on its own, using fastp at Q25 for trimming and MiXCR for clone calling, and kept in-frame beta chains. Entries are consolidated by CDR3 protein sequence, retaining the most common genes and DNA. The sample data list under 55,000 distinct CDR3 sequences, and under 20% of these were observed just once. The ten most abundant clones make up approximately 2.8% of the sample.

The TCR originated in an adult who had HIV and had not received antiretroviral therapy, or was an uninfected healthy control (not recorded which). Sequenced sample: peripheral blood. The chain was built from TRBV28 and TRBJ2-7, and TRBD1 matches 10 of the central bases. CDR3 sequence: CASSRTGTGAWEQYF. The sequenced DNA is TGTGCCAGCAGTCGGACCGGGACAGGGGCCTGGGAGCAGTACTTC.